Sequencing of this T cell receptor beta chain was carried out in a study of blood T cell repertoires in COVID-19. Study background: The origin of the acute and convalescent COVID-19 samples was the United States, Italy and Spain. The analysed material was cDNA or gDNA that came from T cells, B-cell-depleted T cells, or PBMCs.

Per the germline V gene, CDR1 is MNHNS and CDR2 is SASEGT. The J segment lost 5 bases and the V segment lost 3 bases, leaving 3 bases of the junction unmatched. There are 13 residues in the CDR3. In the authors' workflow: It was from reference gene primer amplification that nucleated cell counts were estimated. TCRdb keeps only in-frame clones here, not all; method: immunoSEQ multiplex PCR. D and trimming were read from the DNA, whereas the V and J calls and clone size are those reported in that table. Of 80,000 or so clones listed, 75% to 95% are singletons. This clone occurred a few times. The chain uses TRBV6-1 and TRBJ1-2, with TRBD1 identical over 7 bases. Material for sequencing was peripheral blood. This sequence was found in a woman aged 45-59 years in a cohort sampled during active COVID-19. The chain's CDR3 is CASSEDRNYGYTF. The DNA for the CDR3 is TGTGCCAGCAGTGAGGACAGGAATTATGGCTACACCTTC.